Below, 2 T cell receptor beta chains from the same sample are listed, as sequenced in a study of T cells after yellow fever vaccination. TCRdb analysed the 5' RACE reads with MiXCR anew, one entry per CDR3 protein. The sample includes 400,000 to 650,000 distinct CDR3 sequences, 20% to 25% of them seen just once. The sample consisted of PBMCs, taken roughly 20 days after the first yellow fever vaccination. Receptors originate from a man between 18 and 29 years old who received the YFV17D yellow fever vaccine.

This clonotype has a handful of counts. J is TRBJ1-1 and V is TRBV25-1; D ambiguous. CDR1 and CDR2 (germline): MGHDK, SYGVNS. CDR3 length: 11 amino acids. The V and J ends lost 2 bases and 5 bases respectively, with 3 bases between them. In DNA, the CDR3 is TGTGCCAGCAGTGAAGAAACTGAAGCTTTCTTT. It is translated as CASSEETEAFF. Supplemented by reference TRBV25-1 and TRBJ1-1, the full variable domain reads EADIYQTPRYLVIGTGKKITLECSQTMGHDKMYWYQQDPGMELHLIHYSYGVNSTEKGDLSSESTVSRIRTEHFPLTLESARPSHTSQYLCASSEETEAFFGQGTRLTVV.

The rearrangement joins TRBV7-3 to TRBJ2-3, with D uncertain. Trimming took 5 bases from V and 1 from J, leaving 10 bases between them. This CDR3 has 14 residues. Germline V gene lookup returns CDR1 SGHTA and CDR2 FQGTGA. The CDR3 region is CASSLMSRTDTQYF. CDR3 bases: TGTGCCAGCAGCCTCATGAGCCGCACAGATACGCAGTATTTT. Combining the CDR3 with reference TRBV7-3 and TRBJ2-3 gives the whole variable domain GAGVSQTPSNKVTEKGKYVELRCDPISGHTALYWYRQSLGQGPEFLIYFQGTGAADDSGLPNDRFFAVRPEGSVSTLKIQRTERGDSAVYLCASSLMSRTDTQYFGPGTRLTVL.